These T cell receptor beta chains were read from a single sample in a study of blood T cells in healthy people across ages. TCRdb fed the 5' RACE reads into MiXCR, producing one record per CDR3 protein. The sample yields around 1,600,000 distinct CDR3 sequences, approximately 43% seen once. Material: blood. The receptors were gathered from a woman younger than 30 in good health. Both conserved end residues are part of each CDR3. A D gene is named only where the DNA matches it firmly. Clone sizes are given selectively: once, few, many, or a class where the clone is expanded.

j_call d_call v_call cdr3_length clone_size cdr3_aa cdr3_nt
TRBJ2-3 TRBD2 TRBV12-3/TRBV12-4 19 . CASSFRLAGGRGHTDTQYF TGTGCCAGCAGTTTTAGACTAGCGGGAGGAAGGGGCCACACAGATACGCAGTATTTT
TRBJ1-5 . TRBV4-1 16 . CASSQDRRGGQQPQHF TGCGCCAGCAGCCAAGATCGTCGGGGGGGGCAACAGCCCCAGCATTTT
TRBJ2-1 . TRBV28 15 . CASSLIQGSYNEQFF TGTGCCAGCAGTTTGATACAGGGATCTTACAATGAGCAGTTCTTC
TRBJ1-4 TRBD1 TRBV28 14 . CASSPGQENEKLFF TGTGCCAGCAGCCCGGGACAGGAGAATGAAAAACTGTTTTTT
TRBJ1-1 . TRBV29-1 12 few CSVAHPNTEAFF TGCAGCGTTGCACATCCGAACACTGAAGCTTTCTTT
TRBJ2-1 TRBD1 TRBV7-9 16 . CASSWDRPPTYNEQFF TGTGCCAGCAGTTGGGACAGGCCCCCCACCTACAATGAGCAGTTCTTC
TRBJ2-1 TRBD2 TRBV4-1 14 . CASSHNLAGGEQFF TGCGCCAGCAGCCATAATTTAGCGGGAGGGGAGCAGTTCTTC
TRBJ2-1 . TRBV6-2/TRBV6-3 16 . CASSYVGRMIYNEQFF TGTGCCAGCAGTTACGTAGGCCGGATGATATACAATGAGCAGTTCTTC
TRBJ2-1 . TRBV7-2 14 few CASSSGASLNEQFF TGTGCCAGCAGCTCCGGTGCCTCCCTCAATGAGCAGTTCTTC
TRBJ1-5 . TRBV15 14 many CATSRVTGNQPQHF TGTGCCACCAGTCGCGTTACGGGCAATCAGCCCCAGCATTTT
TRBJ1-1 TRBD1 TRBV4-3 12 few CASSRGQHIAFF TGCGCCAGCAGCCGGGGACAGCACATAGCTTTCTTT
TRBJ2-1 . TRBV4-3 15 . CASSLLKYGVNEQFF TGCGCCAGCAGCCTTTTAAAGTACGGGGTCAATGAGCAGTTCTTC
TRBJ1-2 TRBD1 TRBV28 14 . CASSSTGTGNGYTF TGTGCCAGCAGTTCAACCGGGACAGGGAATGGCTACACCTTC
TRBJ2-7 . TRBV5-1 14 . CASSPTTDPYEQYF TGCGCCAGCAGCCCGACGACGGACCCCTACGAGCAGTACTTC
TRBJ1-2 . TRBV29-1 13 . CSVEVGHNYGYTF TGCAGCGTTGAAGTTGGGCATAACTATGGCTACACCTTC
TRBJ2-1 . TRBV7-9 12 . CASSLVGTQQFF TGTGCCAGCAGCTTAGTTGGGACTCAGCAGTTCTTC
TRBJ2-3 TRBD1 TRBV6-5 15 . CASSYSRGPGDTQYF TGTGCCAGCAGTTACTCGAGGGGGCCCGGCGATACGCAGTATTTT
TRBJ1-5 . TRBV7-8 13 few CASSLHSPQPQHF TGTGCCAGCAGCCTCCACTCTCCTCAGCCCCAGCATTTT
TRBJ1-2 . TRBV11-2 17 . CTSSTLLGVLKSYGYTF TGTACCAGCAGCACTCTTTTGGGCGTTCTAAAATCCTATGGCTACACCTTC
TRBJ2-1 . TRBV5-5 14 . CASSLGTGFYEQFF TGTGCCAGCAGCTTGGGAACAGGGTTTTATGAGCAGTTCTTC
TRBJ2-2 . TRBV12-3/TRBV12-4 11 few CASSWAGELFF TGTGCCAGCAGTTGGGCCGGGGAGCTGTTTTTT
TRBJ2-2 . TRBV3-1 16 . CASSRTGTVNTGELFF TGTGCCAGCAGCCGTACCGGGACGGTTAACACCGGGGAGCTGTTTTTT
TRBJ1-2 . TRBV4-3 18 . CASSQDFRGGLTNYGYTF TGCGCCAGCAGCCAAGATTTTCGCGGCGGACTAACTAACTATGGCTACACCTTC
TRBJ1-5 TRBD1 TRBV27 14 few CASRRTGYNQPQHF TGTGCCAGCAGAAGGACAGGGTACAATCAGCCCCAGCATTTT
TRBJ2-7 . TRBV9 14 few CASSSQASEYEQYF TGTGCCAGCAGCTCCCAGGCTAGCGAGTACGAGCAGTACTTC
TRBJ2-1 TRBD2 TRBV5-1 17 . CASSLSLGLAGDNEQFF TGCGCCAGCAGTTTATCCCTAGGACTAGCGGGTGACAATGAGCAGTTCTTC
TRBJ2-6 . TRBV10-3 14 once CAIRGSSGANVLTF TGTGCCATCAGGGGATCCTCTGGGGCCAACGTCCTGACTTTC
TRBJ1-1 . TRBV4-3 15 few CASSQFNSGGTEAFF TGCGCCAGCAGCCAATTCAACTCCGGGGGGACTGAAGCTTTCTTT
TRBJ1-5 TRBD1 TRBV4-3 14 . CASSHRQGNQPQHF TGCGCCAGCAGCCACCGACAGGGGAATCAGCCCCAGCATTTT
TRBJ1-1 . TRBV4-1 14 few CASSQETGNTEAFF TGCGCCAGCAGCCAAGAGACGGGTAACACTGAAGCTTTCTTT
TRBJ2-7 . TRBV28 11 . CASNQYYEQYF TGTGCCAGCAATCAGTACTACGAGCAGTACTTC
TRBJ2-7 TRBD2 TRBV10-3 13 . CAISEAGGYEQYF TGTGCCATCAGTGAGGCGGGGGGCTACGAGCAGTACTTC
TRBJ2-5 TRBD1 TRBV11-3 15 few CASSFRTGIQETQYF TGTGCCAGCAGCTTCAGGACAGGGATCCAAGAGACCCAGTACTTC
TRBJ2-1 . TRBV10-3 13 . CAISESEGNEQFF TGTGCCATCAGTGAGTCGGAGGGAAATGAGCAGTTCTTC
TRBJ1-2 . TRBV7-2 14 few CASSLANTGCGYTF TGTGCCAGCAGCTTAGCCAACACAGGGTGTGGCTACACCTTC
TRBJ1-5 . TRBV20-1 13 . CSARGAADQPQHF TGCAGTGCGAGGGGGGCAGCGGATCAGCCCCAGCATTTT
TRBJ2-7 TRBD1 TRBV4-1 15 many CASSRGQGVSYEQYF TGCGCCAGCAGCCGGGGACAGGGTGTGTCCTACGAGCAGTACTTC
TRBJ1-5 . TRBV4-2 18 . CASSQDSEGWQSGQPQHF TGTGCCAGCAGCCAAGATTCCGAGGGGTGGCAATCAGGTCAGCCCCAGCATTTT
TRBJ2-3 . TRBV15 15 . CATSRDLTDTDTQYF TGTGCCACCAGCAGAGATTTGACAGACACAGATACGCAGTATTTT
TRBJ1-2 TRBD1 TRBV5-1 15 . CASSLDLQGVDGYTF TGCGCCAGCAGCTTGGATTTACAGGGGGTCGATGGCTACACCTTC
TRBJ1-5 TRBD1 TRBV6-2/TRBV6-3 15 . CASISGTGRRQPQHF TGTGCCAGCATCTCCGGGACAGGTAGGCGTCAGCCCCAGCATTTT
TRBJ2-1 . TRBV20-1 13 few CSARSLGFDEQFF TGCAGTGCTAGATCCCTAGGGTTCGATGAGCAGTTCTTC
TRBJ2-4 . TRBV6-5 16 . CASSYLGTLAKNIQYF TGTGCCAGCAGTTACCTCGGGACCCTAGCCAAAAACATTCAGTACTTC
TRBJ2-1 . TRBV25-1 15 few CASSEYRRGGNEQFF TGTGCCAGCAGTGAATATCGGAGGGGTGGTAATGAGCAGTTCTTC
TRBJ1-1 . TRBV11-1 15 . CASSLQGPMNTEAFF TGTGCCAGCAGCTTGCAGGGGCCAATGAACACTGAAGCTTTCTTT
TRBJ2-2 . TRBV19 12 . CASTGSTGELFF TGTGCCAGTACCGGGAGCACCGGGGAGCTGTTTTTT
TRBJ2-1 TRBD2 TRBV19 20 . CASSPSGGLATARSYNEQFF TGTGCCAGTAGTCCCTCCGGGGGACTAGCAACAGCCCGCTCCTACAATGAGCAGTTCTTC
TRBJ1-5 . TRBV15 15 . CATSRDGDPYQPQHF TGTGCCACCAGCAGAGATGGGGACCCATATCAGCCCCAGCATTTT
TRBJ1-2 . TRBV4-2 14 . CASSQDLGPYGYTF TGTGCCAGCAGCCAAGATTTGGGGCCCTATGGCTACACCTTC
TRBJ1-2 . TRBV7-2 14 . CASSPRISNYGYTF TGTGCCAGCAGCCCCAGAATATCTAACTATGGCTACACCTTC
TRBJ2-3 TRBD2 TRBV7-2 17 . CASSTLTSAPSTDTQYF TGTGCCAGCAGCACTCTAACTAGCGCACCTAGCACAGATACGCAGTATTTT